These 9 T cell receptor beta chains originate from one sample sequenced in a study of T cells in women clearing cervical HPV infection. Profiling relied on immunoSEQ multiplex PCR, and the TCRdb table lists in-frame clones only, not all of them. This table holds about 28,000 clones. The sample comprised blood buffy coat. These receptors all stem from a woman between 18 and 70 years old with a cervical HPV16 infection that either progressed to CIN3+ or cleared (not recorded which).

Partial CDR3 DNA: TGTGCCAGCAGTTTTCAGGGTTCGGGGGCCAACGTC. Its translation: CASSFQGSGANV. The entire CDR3 protein is CASSFQGSGANVLTF. The J gene is TRBJ2-6, the V gene TRBV2; the D gene is possibly TRBD1 (5 bases). Sequencing ends 3 residues short of the CDR3 end; the germline J gene provides the rest. The V and J ends lost 5 bases and 4 bases respectively, with 12 bases between them. Germline V CDR1 and CDR2: SNHLY, FYNNEI. This CDR3 contains 15 residues.

Partial CDR3 DNA: TGTGCCAGCAGCTCCTTCCGACAGGCACAGGGGGAG. Translated, it gives CASSSFRQAQGE. From start to end, the CDR3 is CASSSFRQAQGELFF. The chain combines TRBV7-2 with TRBJ2-2; D is possibly TRBD1 (6 bases). Read coverage stops 3 residues before the CDR3 terminus; the germline J gene supplies the remainder. From germline, CDR1 is SGHTA and CDR2 FQGNSA. V gave up 4 bases and J gave up 8 bases, with 17 bases separating them. CDR3 length: 15 residues. The complete variable domain, with remaining parts taken from reference TRBV7-2 and TRBJ2-2, reads GAGVSQSPSNKVTEKGKDVELRCDPISGHTALYWYRQSLGQGLEFLIYFQGNSAPDKSGLPSDRFSAERTGGSVSTLTIQRTQQEDSAVYLCASSSFRQAQGELFFGEGSRLTVL.

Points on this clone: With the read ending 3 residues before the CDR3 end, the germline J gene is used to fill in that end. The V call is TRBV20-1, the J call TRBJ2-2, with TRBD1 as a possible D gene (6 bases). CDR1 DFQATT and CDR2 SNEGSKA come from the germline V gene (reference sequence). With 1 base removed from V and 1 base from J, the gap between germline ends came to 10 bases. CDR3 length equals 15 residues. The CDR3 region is CSARVLGGNTGELFF. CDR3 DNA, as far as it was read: TGCAGTGCTAGAGTCTTAGGGGGGAACACCGGGGAG.

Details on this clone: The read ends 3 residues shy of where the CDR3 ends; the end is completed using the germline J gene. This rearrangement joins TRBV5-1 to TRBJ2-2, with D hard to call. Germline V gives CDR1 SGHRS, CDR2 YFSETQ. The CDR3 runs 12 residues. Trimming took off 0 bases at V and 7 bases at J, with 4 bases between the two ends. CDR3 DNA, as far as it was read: TGCGCCAGCAGCTTGGAGGGCGGGGAG. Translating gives CASSLEGGE. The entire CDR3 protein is CASSLEGGELFF.

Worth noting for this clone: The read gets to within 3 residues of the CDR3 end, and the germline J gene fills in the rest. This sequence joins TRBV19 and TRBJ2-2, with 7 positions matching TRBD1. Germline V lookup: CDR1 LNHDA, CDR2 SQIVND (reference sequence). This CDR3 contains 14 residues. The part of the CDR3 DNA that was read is TGTGCCTGCCGGGACAGCTCCTATAATTCACCG. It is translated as CACRDSSYNSP. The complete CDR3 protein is CACRDSSYNSPLFF.

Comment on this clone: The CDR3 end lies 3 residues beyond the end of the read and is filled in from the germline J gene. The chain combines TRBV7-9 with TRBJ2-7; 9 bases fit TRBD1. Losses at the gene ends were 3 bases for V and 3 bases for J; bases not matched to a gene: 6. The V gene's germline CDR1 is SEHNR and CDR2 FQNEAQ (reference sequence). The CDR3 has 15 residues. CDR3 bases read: TGTGCCAGCAGCTTCCGGGGACAGGGAGACTACGAG. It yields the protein CASSFRGQGDYE. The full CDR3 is CASSFRGQGDYEQYF.

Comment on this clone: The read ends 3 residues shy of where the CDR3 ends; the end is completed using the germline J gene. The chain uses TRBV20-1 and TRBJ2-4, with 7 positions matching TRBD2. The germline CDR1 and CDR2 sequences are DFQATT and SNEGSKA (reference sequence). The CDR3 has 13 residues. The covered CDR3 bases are TGCAGTGCCCCACGGGACTACCAAGAGACT. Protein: CSAPRDYQET. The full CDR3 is CSAPRDYQETQYF.

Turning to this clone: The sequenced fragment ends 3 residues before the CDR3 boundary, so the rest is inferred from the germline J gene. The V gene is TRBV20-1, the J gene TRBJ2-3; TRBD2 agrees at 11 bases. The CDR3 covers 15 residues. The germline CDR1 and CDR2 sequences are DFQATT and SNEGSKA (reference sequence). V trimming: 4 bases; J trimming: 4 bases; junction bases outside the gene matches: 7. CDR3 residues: CSATNSGGGSDTQYF. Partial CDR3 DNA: TGCAGTGCTACAAATAGCGGGGGGGGTTCAGATACG.

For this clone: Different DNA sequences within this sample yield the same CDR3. CDR3 bases read: TGCAGTGCTACGGGACTAGCGGGGGTACAAGAGACC. Protein: CSATGLAGVQET. The entire CDR3 sequence reads CSATGLAGVQETQYF. The rearrangement uses TRBV20-1 and TRBJ2-5; 14 bases are a match to TRBD2. The read comes to an end 3 residues before the CDR3 does, leaving the germline J gene to fill in the end. CDR3 length: 15 amino acids. The V gene end was trimmed by 4 bases and the J gene end by 2 bases; junction bases not matched to a gene: 3. Per the germline V gene, CDR1 is DFQATT and CDR2 is SNEGSKA (reference sequence).